Below are 19 T cell receptor beta chains sequenced from a single sample in a study of shared clonotypes between healthy human individuals. Clones were sequenced by immunoSEQ multiplex PCR, and TCRdb holds only the in-frame ones, with some missing. The sample includes over 1.5 million clones, 95% to 99% of them seen just once. Sequenced sample: naive CD4+ T cells sorted from blood. Regarding subset: CD45RA+ positively selected. The receptor set was obtained from a man aged 30-40 years in good health.

This chain joins TRBV27 and TRBJ1-2; D not resolved. Trimming shortened V by 2 bases and J by 6 bases, and 10 bases separated the two germline ends. Germline V gives CDR1 MNHEY, CDR2 SMNVEV (reference sequence). This CDR3 spans 13 amino acids. For the CDR3, the DNA is TGTGCCAGCAGTTTAACCCGAAGGGATGGCTACACCTTC. This gives the protein CASSLTRRDGYTF.

The chain employs TRBV6-5 and TRBJ2-1; TRBD2 matches at 14 bases. Unmatched junction bases numbered 6, after V lost 4 bases and J lost 7 bases. The CDR3 is 16 amino acids. CDR1 MNHEY and CDR2 SVGAGI come from the germline V gene. CDR3: CASSLTSGRARNEQFF. CDR3 sequence (DNA): TGTGCCAGCAGTTTGACTAGCGGGAGGGCCCGGAATGAGCAGTTCTTC.

In regard to this clone: Different DNA sequences within this sample yield the same CDR3. The rearrangement joins TRBV18 to TRBJ1-1; D uncertain. Germline CDR1 KGHSH, CDR2 LQKENI. The V and J ends lost 3 bases and 4 bases respectively, with 3 bases between them. The CDR3 contains 11 residues. The CDR3 nucleotides read TGTGCCAGCTCACCTGTCACTGAAGCTTTCTTT. Protein: CASSPVTEAFF.

The rearrangement links TRBV5-4 to TRBJ1-1; TRBD1 aligns across 7 bases. The CDR3 consists of 14 residues. CDR1 is SGHNT and CDR2 is YYREEE in the germline V gene (reference sequence). V trimming: 3 bases; J trimming: 4 bases; junction bases outside the gene matches: 6. CDR3 DNA sequence: TGTGCCAGCAGCTCCGACAGGGTTGGCACTGAAGCTTTCTTT. It is translated as CASSSDRVGTEAFF.

The genes are TRBV5-8 and TRBJ1-5; no clear D. Germline CDR1 and CDR2: SGHTS and YDEGEE. V was trimmed by 5 bases and J by 0 bases, leaving 9 bases between them. The CDR3 consists of 14 residues. CDR3 coding DNA: TGTGCCAGCAGGAAGGATTATAGCAATCAGCCCCAGCATTTT. Translating gives CASRKDYSNQPQHF. Full variable domain (rest looked up from reference TRBV5-8 and TRBJ1-5): EAGVTQSPTHLIKTRGQQATLRCSPISGHTSVYWYQQALGLGLQFLLWYDEGEERNRGNFPPRFSGRQFPNYSSELNVNALELEDSALYLCASRKDYSNQPQHFGDGTRLSIL.

The V call is TRBV6-1, the J call TRBJ2-2; 11 bases are shared with TRBD1. The CDR3 extends over 14 amino acids. The V segment lost 6 bases and the J segment 5 bases; nucleotides outside the gene matches: 2. Germline-derived CDR1 and CDR2 are MNHNS and SASEGT. The CDR3 loop is CASSRDRGTGELFF. CDR3 nucleotides: TGTGCCAGCAGCCGGGACAGGGGGACCGGGGAGCTGTTTTTT.

A remark on this clone: Other DNA sequences from this sample encode an identical CDR3 as well. This chain uses TRBV19 with TRBJ1-5; 8 nucleotides agree with TRBD1. In germline, CDR1 is LNHDA, CDR2 SQIVND (reference sequence). The J segment lost 4 bases and the V segment lost 5 bases, leaving 7 bases of the junction unmatched. The CDR3 is 15 amino acids. CDR3 protein: CASSPGQGGNQPQHF. The CDR3 DNA follows: TGTGCCAGTAGTCCAGGACAGGGTGGTAATCAGCCCCAGCATTTT.

The chain couples TRBV5-1 to TRBJ2-7; D perhaps matches TRBD2 (7 bases). The V gene lost 0 bases and the J gene lost 5 bases, with 15 bases spanning the gap. Germline values: CDR1 SGHRS, CDR2 YFSETQ. This CDR3 region has 15 residues. The CDR3 DNA follows: TGCGCCAGCAGCTTGGCCGCGCCGGGGGGCGACGAGCAGTACTTC. This codes for CASSLAAPGGDEQYF.

This clone was detected once. The V gene is TRBV9, the J gene TRBJ2-7, with D maybe TRBD2 (6 bases). CDR3 size: 14 residues. Germline V gene lookup returns CDR1 SGDLS and CDR2 YYNGEE. The V end lost 0 bases, the J end lost 3 bases, and 10 bases lay between the germline ends. For the CDR3, the DNA is TGTGCCAGCAGCGTAGGACTAGTTAACTACGAGCAGTACTTC. This gives the protein CASSVGLVNYEQYF.

In the case of this clone: This sample also contains other DNA sequences that code for the same CDR3. For the CDR3, the DNA is TGTGCCAGCAGCTTGGGCCCCTCCTACGAGCAGTACTTC. It is translated as CASSLGPSYEQYF. This chain links TRBV11-3 with TRBJ2-7; no definite D call. The CDR3 is made up of 13 amino acids. V dropped 3 bases and J dropped 0 bases, with 6 bases sitting between them. Looked up from germline, CDR1 is SGHNT and CDR2 is YENEEA.

V usage is TRBV19 and J usage is TRBJ2-2; tentative D call: TRBD2 (6 bases). Trimming removed 8 bases from V and 1 base from J, with 11 bases in between. CDR1 is LNHDA, CDR2 SQIVND, per germline (reference sequence). The CDR3 totals 14 residues. DNA of the CDR3: TGTGCCAGTTCGGTAGCGGTGAACACCGGGGAGCTGTTTTTT. It translates to CASSVAVNTGELFF.

This chain uses TRBV18 with TRBJ2-7; 8 bases align to TRBD1. This CDR3 comprises 16 residues. CDR1 is KGHSH and CDR2 is LQKENI in the germline V gene. V trimming: 3 bases; J trimming: 5 bases; junction bases outside the gene matches: 12. CDR3 protein: CASSPKGQGSTNEQYF. The CDR3 DNA follows: TGTGCCAGCTCACCGAAAGGACAGGGTTCGACTAACGAGCAGTACTTC.

The chain couples TRBV18 to TRBJ2-3; no reliable D call. The CDR3 runs 16 residues. Germline assignment: CDR1 KGHSH and CDR2 LQKENI. V was cut by 3 bases and J by 2 bases, with 15 bases left in between. This CDR3 is CASSPAPNTNTDTQYF. CDR3 nucleotides: TGTGCCAGCTCACCGGCCCCAAATACCAACACAGATACGCAGTATTTT.

This chain joins TRBV28 and TRBJ2-7; 7 bases match TRBD1. The CDR3 contains 15 residues. Germline trimming cut 3 bases from V and 6 bases from J; bases unmatched to any gene: 11. Germline V lookup: CDR1 MDHEN, CDR2 SYDVKM. Here the CDR3 DNA reads TGTGCCAGCAGTTTGACGTGGACAGGCTCGGGCGAGCAGTACTTC. Translating it yields CASSLTWTGSGEQYF.

V usage is TRBV18 and J usage is TRBJ2-3; weak D call: TRBD2 (6 bases). CDR1 and CDR2 from the germline V gene are KGHSH and LQKENI. This CDR3 region has 14 residues. V was trimmed by 6 bases and J by 0 bases, leaving 10 bases between them. CDR3 sequence reads: CASSSGLSTDTQYF. CDR3 nucleotides: TGTGCCAGCTCGAGCGGACTAAGCACAGATACGCAGTATTTT.

J is TRBJ2-1 and V is TRBV28, with a weak D call TRBD2 (6 bases). The CDR3 has 14 residues. V was pared by 6 bases and J by 3 bases, with 12 bases between. Germline V lookup: CDR1 MDHEN, CDR2 SYDVKM. The CDR3 loop reads CASRLRDFYNEQFF. CDR3 DNA sequence: TGTGCCAGCAGACTACGGGACTTCTACAATGAGCAGTTCTTC.

V usage is TRBV6-5 and J usage is TRBJ1-2, with 8 bases aligning to TRBD1. The trim removed 2 bases at V and 2 bases at J, leaving 7 bases unmatched. The germline V gene encodes CDR1 MNHEY and CDR2 SVGAGI. The CDR3 runs 16 residues. The CDR3 DNA follows: TGTGCCAGCAGTTACCAGTCCAGGGGGCGCAACTATGGCTACACCTTC. Amino acids: CASSYQSRGRNYGYTF.

This clone is a singleton in its sample. J is TRBJ2-1 and V is TRBV18; TRBD2 agrees at 7 bases. The CDR3 extends over 14 amino acids. V was clipped by 5 bases and J by 3 bases; unmatched bases: 4. CDR1 and CDR2 from the germline V gene are KGHSH and LQKENI. The CDR3 sequence: CASSERDYYNEQFF. CDR3 nucleotide sequence: TGTGCCAGCTCAGAAAGGGACTACTACAATGAGCAGTTCTTC.

The chain carries TRBV11-2 and TRBJ2-1; either TRBD1 or TRBD2 may fit D (6 bases each). Trimming stripped 5 bases from V and 0 bases from J, with 14 bases between. CDR1 and CDR2 (germline): SGHAT, FQNNGV. This CDR3 comprises 16 residues. The CDR3 DNA reads as TGTGCCAGCAGCGCGGGACACCAGAGCTCCTACAATGAGCAGTTCTTC. This codes for CASSAGHQSSYNEQFF.